Listed here are 2 T cell receptor beta chains from one sample, sequenced in a study of shared clonotypes between healthy human individuals. Profiling relied on immunoSEQ multiplex PCR, and the TCRdb table lists in-frame clones only, not all of them. The sample gives approximately 1,500,000 clones, 95% to 99% of which show up once; roughly 0.4% is in the top ten. What was sequenced was naive CD4+ T cells sorted from blood. The sample's subset: CD45RA+ positively selected. These receptors originate from a young man in good health.

The rearrangement joins TRBV5-4 to TRBJ2-3, with unresolved D. This CDR3 region has 16 residues. Trimming removed 0 bases at V and 2 bases at J, with 13 bases between. Germline values: CDR1 SGHNT, CDR2 YYREEE (reference sequence). CDR3 protein: CASSLAGSSNTDTQYF. CDR3 DNA sequence: TGTGCCAGCAGCTTGGCGGGCAGTTCAAACACAGATACGCAGTATTTT.

CDR3: CASSLRDSPPQYF. In DNA form, the CDR3 reads TGCGCCAGCAGCTTAAGAGACTCTCCCCCGCAGTATTTT. The chain couples TRBV5-1 to TRBJ2-3; D unresolved. This CDR3 has 13 residues. The germline gives CDR1 SGHRS, CDR2 YFSETQ. V was cut by 2 bases and J by 10 bases, with 14 bases left in between.